The text below deals with one T cell receptor (beta chain). Its target is unknown. Doses given second, at about 4 or about 12 weeks, were pooled. This CDR3 has 14 amino acids. V was clipped by 2 bases and J by 6 bases, with 15 bases between them. The germline V gene encodes CDR1 SGDLS and CDR2 YYNGEE. The method was immunoSEQ multiplex PCR; TCRdb's version includes in-frame clones alone and lacks a portion of them. Of 150,000 to 200,000 clones listed, around 90% are singletons. This sample is drawn from a study of T cell responses to AZD1222 COVID-19 vaccine. Overall study results and limits: A mostly white British donor set with more females was recruited, and clonal diversity was possibly underestimated. Regions 160-218 and 743-854 held dominance among vaccine-associated CD4 TCRs, which spanned spike. Unmutated variant regions are reportedly targeted by nearly half of spike-specific TCRs.

This TCR derives from an adult who received the AZD1222 COVID-19 vaccine. The chain couples TRBV9 to TRBJ2-7; weak D call: TRBD1 (5 bases). The input for sequencing was peripheral blood, taken 28 days after the second AZD1222 dose. CDR3 sequence reads: CASSVGLPTGEQYF. The CDR3 region has the DNA TGTGCCAGCAGCGTGGGGCTTCCAACAGGCGAGCAGTACTTC.